The TCR beta chain described here comes from a study of control samples from healthy donors and cancer patients. TCRdb's table, derived via immunoSEQ multiplex PCR, lists solely in-frame clones and lacks some. The sample table sets out roughly 190,000 clones. V lost 8 bases to trimming and J lost 2 bases, with 9 bases between them. This CDR3 is built from 12 residues. The chain is built from TRBV12-3 or TRBV12-4 and TRBJ2-5; D uncertain. The sequence was collected from a woman aged 25 to 39 in good health. Sequences were obtained from blood. The CDR3 reads CASAQRQETQYF. CDR3 sequence (DNA): TGTGCCAGCGCGCAGAGGCAAGAGACCCAGTACTTC.